One and the same sample provided the 18 T cell receptor beta chains below, sequenced in a study of human T cells and chemical hapten exposure. TCRdb independently ran MiXCR on the RACE reads; one entry per CDR3 protein. The sample includes roughly 80,000 distinct CDR3 sequences, around 11% of them seen just once. Time point defined: patch test 1, 2 weeks after DPC sensitization. Treatment denoted: therapeutic diphenylcyclopropenone sensitization with weekly scalp DPC. Specimen: whole blood, collected in connection with sensitization to the hapten diphenylcyclopropenone (DPC). These TCRs come from a woman aged 50 to 60 with alopecia areata. Some clones in this sample may be carry-over from other donors' samples.

V is TRBV20-1 and J is TRBJ2-1; D gene unclear. This CDR3 has 12 amino acids. Trimming stripped 0 bases from V and 9 bases from J, with 9 bases between. Germline lookup yields CDR1 DFQATT and CDR2 SNEGSKA (reference sequence). Here the CDR3 DNA reads TGCAGTGCTAGAGAACGACGAGGTGAGCAGTTCTTC. Encoded protein: CSARERRGEQFF.

The gene calls are TRBV19 and TRBJ2-7; 8 bases map to TRBD1. Germline CDR1 is LNHDA and CDR2 is SQIVND (reference sequence). CDR3 size: 13 residues. With V trimmed by 5 bases and J by 3 bases, 3 bases remained unmatched. The CDR3 DNA reads TGTGCCAGTAGTCGACAGGGGCACTACGAGCAGTACTTC. It yields the protein CASSRQGHYEQYF.

In its sample, this clonotype was seen a few times. The V and J genes are TRBV7-6 and TRBJ2-7, with D maybe TRBD2 (7 bases). The length of the CDR3 is 18 residues. Germline loops: CDR1 SGHVS, CDR2 FNYEAQ. The V and J ends lost 5 bases and 2 bases respectively, with 25 bases between them. CDR3 coding DNA: TGTGCCAGCAGCCTACTACCAGGAGGGGGGGGTCAGACCTACGAGCAGTACTTC. This translates into CASSLLPGGGGQTYEQYF.

This chain uses TRBV3-1 with TRBJ2-7; D gene ambiguous. The CDR3 length is 12 residues. Per germline, CDR1 LGHDT and CDR2 YNNKEL (reference sequence). V gave up 4 bases and J gave up 3 bases, with 7 bases separating them. The CDR3 region is CASSPGDYEQYF. In nucleotides, the CDR3 is TGTGCCAGCAGCCCCGGAGACTACGAGCAGTACTTC.

The chain employs TRBV5-1 and TRBJ2-2; possibly TRBD1 for D (6 bases). Germline CDR1 reads SGHRS; CDR2 reads YFSETQ. There are 17 residues in the CDR3. Trimming left V 0 bases short and J 0 bases short, with 12 bases between. The CDR3 DNA is TGCGCCAGCAGCTTGGGACACAGGGACCCGAACACCGGGGAGCTGTTTTTT. It codes for CASSLGHRDPNTGELFF.

This clonotype was recorded many times. The chain joins TRBV12-3 or TRBV12-4 to TRBJ1-2; D not resolved. CDR3 size: 13 residues. Trimming cost V 1 base and J 5 bases, with 8 bases left between them. CDR3 sequence reads: CASSLDGFYGYTF. The CDR3 nucleotides are TGTGCCAGCAGTTTAGACGGTTTTTATGGCTACACCTTC.

The J gene is TRBJ1-1, the V gene TRBV21-1. TRBV21-1 is assigned pseudogene status. CDR3 size: 12 residues. The CDR3 protein is CASSKAGTEAFF. CDR3 in DNA: TGTGCCAGCAGCAAAGCGGGCACTGAAGCTTTCTTT.

The chain carries TRBV5-4 and TRBJ2-2; 11 positions match TRBD2. The junction had 8 bases not matched to a gene; V was cut back by 3 bases and J by 7 bases. The CDR3 has 16 residues. CDR1 is SGHNT, CDR2 YYREEE, per germline (reference sequence). This chain's CDR3 is CASSSSGTSGHGELFF. CDR3 nucleotide sequence: TGTGCCAGCAGCTCATCCGGGACTAGCGGTCACGGGGAGCTGTTTTTT.

This clonotype was observed many times. The junction differs from germline at one of its ends, possibly a read error. The gene calls are TRBV7-7 and TRBJ2-7; D possibly corresponds to TRBD2 (7 bases). The CDR3 runs to 14 residues. CDR1 and CDR2 from the germline V gene are SSHAT and FNYEAQ (reference sequence). The CDR3 sequence is CASSLGRGSYEQYF. The CDR3 DNA reads TGTGCTAGCAGCTTAGGGAGGGGGAGTTACGAGCAGTACTTC.

This clonotype was seen a single time. Sequence at one end of the junction differs from germline and may be a read error. The V and J genes are TRBV2 and TRBJ2-3, with D unclear. The CDR3 spans 16 residues. In germline, CDR1 is SNHLY, CDR2 FYNNEI. CDR3 in DNA: TGTGTCAGCAGCCAGGTACAGCCTGGGAGCACAGATACGCAGTATTTT. Its protein product is CVSSQVQPGSTDTQYF. The full variable domain, its missing parts supplied by reference TRBV2 and TRBJ2-3, is EPEVTQTPSHQVTQMGQEVILRCVPISNHLYFYWYRQILGQKVEFLVSFYNNEISEKSEIFDDQFSVERPDGSNFTLKIRSTKLEDSAMYFCVSSQVQPGSTDTQYFGPGTRLTVL.

The chain joins TRBV7-9 to TRBJ1-4, with D perhaps matching TRBD1 (5 bases). Trimming stripped 4 bases from V and 8 bases from J, with 17 bases between. The CDR3 runs to 15 residues. CDR1 and CDR2 (germline): SEHNR, FQNEAQ (reference sequence). The CDR3 region is CASSSGTIRSEKLFF. The CDR3 region has the DNA TGTGCCAGCAGCTCGGGGACGATTAGAAGCGAAAAACTGTTTTTT.

This clonotype was seen more than once but under ten times. The V gene is TRBV4-2, the J gene TRBJ2-5; 10 bases agree with TRBD2. From germline, CDR1 is LGHNA and CDR2 YNFKEQ. V shed 1 base, J shed 0 bases, and the junction held 11 bases outside the gene matches. The CDR3 has 19 amino acids. The CDR3 DNA reads TGTGCCAGCAGCCAAGGGGCTATCTCTAGCGGGGGTCACCAAGAGACCCAGTACTTC. This translates into CASSQGAISSGGHQETQYF.

This clonotype was observed many times. The gene calls are TRBV3-1 and TRBJ1-1; D ambiguous. Germline V CDR1 and CDR2: LGHDT, YNNKEL (reference sequence). Trimming left V 4 bases short and J 2 bases short, with 14 bases between. This CDR3 has 15 residues. CDR3 DNA: TGTGCCAGCAGCCTCCGAGGACCGCGAAACACTGAAGCTTTCTTT. Its protein product is CASSLRGPRNTEAFF.

This clonotype was recorded at least ten times. This rearrangement joins TRBV12-3 or TRBV12-4 to TRBJ2-2; the match to TRBD1 covers 8 bases. V shed 6 bases, J shed 5 bases, and the junction held 8 bases outside the gene matches. The CDR3 is 15 residues long. The CDR3 region has the DNA TGTGCCAGCAGCCCTGGACAGGGTACGACCGGGGAGCTGTTTTTT. This translates into CASSPGQGTTGELFF.

This chain connects TRBV5-1 to TRBJ1-1; D is unresolved. CDR1 SGHRS and CDR2 YFSETQ come from the germline V gene. V lost 0 bases and J lost 0, with 9 bases in between. This CDR3 has 15 amino acids. The CDR3 bases are TGCGCCAGCAGCTTGGGCCGGACCCTGAACACTGAAGCTTTCTTT. Translation: CASSLGRTLNTEAFF.

The chain is built from TRBV11-1 and TRBJ2-1, with D uncertain. V was pared by 5 bases and J by 2 bases, with 10 bases between. The CDR3 has 14 amino acids. CDR1 is SGHAT, CDR2 FQDESV, per germline (reference sequence). Here the CDR3 reads CASSTRRPYNEQFF. In nucleotides, the CDR3 is TGTGCCAGCAGCACCCGACGCCCCTACAATGAGCAGTTCTTC.

The gene calls are TRBV28 and TRBJ1-5; D unclear. The CDR3 extends over 13 amino acids. V lost 7 bases, J lost 6 bases, and 13 bases lay in between. Germline V gene data show CDR1 as MDHEN and CDR2 as SYDVKM. CDR3 nucleotides: TGTGCCAGCACCGGCGGCGGGAGTCAGCCCCAGCATTTT. Its translation: CASTGGGSQPQHF.

This clonotype was counted ten times or more. The rearrangement links TRBV20-1 to TRBJ1-3, with TRBD1 identical over 7 bases. This CDR3 contains 14 residues. V trimming: 3 bases; J trimming: 3 bases; junction bases outside the gene matches: 5. The germline gives CDR1 DFQATT, CDR2 SNEGSKA (reference sequence). The CDR3 DNA follows: TGCAGTGCTAGGGACCGGACAGGTGGAAACACCATATATTTT. Encoded protein: CSARDRTGGNTIYF.